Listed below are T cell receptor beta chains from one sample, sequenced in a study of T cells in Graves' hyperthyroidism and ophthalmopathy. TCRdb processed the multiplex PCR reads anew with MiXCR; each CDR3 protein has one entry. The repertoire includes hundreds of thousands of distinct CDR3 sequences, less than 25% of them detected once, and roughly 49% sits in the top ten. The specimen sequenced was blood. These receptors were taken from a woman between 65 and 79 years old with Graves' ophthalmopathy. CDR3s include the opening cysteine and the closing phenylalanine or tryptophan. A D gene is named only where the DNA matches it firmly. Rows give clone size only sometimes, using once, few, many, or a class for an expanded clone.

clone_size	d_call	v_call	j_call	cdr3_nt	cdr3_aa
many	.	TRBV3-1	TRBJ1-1	TGTGCCAGCAGCCAAGCGGGGAACACTGAAGCTTTCTTT	CASSQAGNTEAFF
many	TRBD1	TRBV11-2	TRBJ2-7	TGTGCCAGCAGCCCGACAGGGGGTTATGAGCAGTACTTC	CASSPTGGYEQYF
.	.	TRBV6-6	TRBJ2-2	TGTGCCAGCAGTTACGGCTGGGAGCTGTTTTTT	CASSYGWELFF
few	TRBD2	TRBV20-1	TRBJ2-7	TGCAGTGCTAGGGCTAGCGGGAGGCCGGCCTACGAGCAGTACTTC	CSARASGRPAYEQYF
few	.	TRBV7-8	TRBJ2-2	TGTGCCAGCAGCTCCGGCGGGGAGCTGTTTTTT	CASSSGGELFF
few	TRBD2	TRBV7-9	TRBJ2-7	TGTGCCAGCAGCTTAGCTCTAGCGGGAGGAACATACGAGCAGTACTTC	CASSLALAGGTYEQYF
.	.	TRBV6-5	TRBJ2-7	TGTGCCAGCAGTTACGTGGGGGCGCCTAACGGCGAGCAGTACTTC	CASSYVGAPNGEQYF
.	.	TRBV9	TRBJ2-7	TGTGCCAGCAGCGTAGAGACAGGCTACGAGCAGTACTTC	CASSVETGYEQYF
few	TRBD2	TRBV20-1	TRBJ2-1	TGCAGTGCTAGATTTTCGGCTAGCGGGAGGCCCTACAATGAGCAGTTCTTC	CSARFSASGRPYNEQFF
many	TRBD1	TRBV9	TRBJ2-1	TGTGCCAGCAGCGTAGACAGGGGGAATGAGCAGTTCTTC	CASSVDRGNEQFF
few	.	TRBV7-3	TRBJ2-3	TGTGCCAGCAGCCCACAGGGAAACCCTAGCACAGATACGCAGTATTTT	CASSPQGNPSTDTQYF
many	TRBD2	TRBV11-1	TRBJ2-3	TGTGCCAGCAGTTTCCTTGCGGGAGGGCCTATGACAGATACGCAGTATTTT	CASSFLAGGPMTDTQYF
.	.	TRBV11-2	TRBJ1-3	TGTGCCAGCAGCGCGGGACGAGGGGACACCATATATTTT	CASSAGRGDTIYF
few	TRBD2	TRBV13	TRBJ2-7	TGTGCCAGCACCAACTCCGCGGGAGGGCCCTCGGGCTCGGGCGAGCAGTACTTC	CASTNSAGGPSGSGEQYF
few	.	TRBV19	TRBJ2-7	TGTGCCAGTAGTATAGGCGGGACAAAGGACGAGCAGTACTTC	CASSIGGTKDEQYF
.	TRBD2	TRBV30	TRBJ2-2	TGTGCCTGGGATCACCAAACTAGCGGGAGGGCCAACGGGGAGCTGTTTTTT	CAWDHQTSGRANGELFF
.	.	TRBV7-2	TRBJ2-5	TGTGCCAGCAGCTTAGCGTGGCAAGAGACCCAGTACTTC	CASSLAWQETQYF
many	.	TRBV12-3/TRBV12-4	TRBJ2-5	TGTGCCAGCAGTTTACGGCGCAGACAAGAGACCCAGTACTTC	CASSLRRRQETQYF